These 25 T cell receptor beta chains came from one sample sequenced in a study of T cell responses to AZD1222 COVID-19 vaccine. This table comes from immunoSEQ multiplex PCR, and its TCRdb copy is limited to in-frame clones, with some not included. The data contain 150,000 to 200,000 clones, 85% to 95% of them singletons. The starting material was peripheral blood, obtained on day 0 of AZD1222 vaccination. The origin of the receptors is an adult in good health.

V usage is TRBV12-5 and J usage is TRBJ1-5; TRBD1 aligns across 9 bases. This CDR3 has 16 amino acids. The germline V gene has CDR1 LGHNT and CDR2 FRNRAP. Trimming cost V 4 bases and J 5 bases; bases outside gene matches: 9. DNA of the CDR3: TGTGCTAGTGGTTCTCCGGGGGACAGGGTTTATCAGCCCCAGCATTTT. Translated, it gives CASGSPGDRVYQPQHF.

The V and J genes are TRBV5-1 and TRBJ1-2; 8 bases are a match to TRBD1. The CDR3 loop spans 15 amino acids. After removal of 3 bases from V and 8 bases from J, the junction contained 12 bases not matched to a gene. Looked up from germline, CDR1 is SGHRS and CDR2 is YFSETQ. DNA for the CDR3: TGCGCCAGCAGCTCCGCGGGACAGGAGGTGTGGGGCTACACCTTC. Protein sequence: CASSSAGQEVWGYTF.

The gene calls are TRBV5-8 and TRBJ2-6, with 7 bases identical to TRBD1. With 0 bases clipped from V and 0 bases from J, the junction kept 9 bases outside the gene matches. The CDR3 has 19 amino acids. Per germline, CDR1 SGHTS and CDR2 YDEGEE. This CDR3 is CASSLGARTGVSGANVLTF. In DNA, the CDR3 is TGTGCCAGCAGCTTGGGGGCCCGGACAGGCGTCTCTGGGGCCAACGTCCTGACTTTC.

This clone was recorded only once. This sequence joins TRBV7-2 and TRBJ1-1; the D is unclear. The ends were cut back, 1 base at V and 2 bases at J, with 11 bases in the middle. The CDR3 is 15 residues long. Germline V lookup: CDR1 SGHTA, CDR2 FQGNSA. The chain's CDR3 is CASSLEAAYNTEAFF. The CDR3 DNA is TGTGCCAGCAGCTTAGAGGCCGCGTATAACACTGAAGCTTTCTTT.

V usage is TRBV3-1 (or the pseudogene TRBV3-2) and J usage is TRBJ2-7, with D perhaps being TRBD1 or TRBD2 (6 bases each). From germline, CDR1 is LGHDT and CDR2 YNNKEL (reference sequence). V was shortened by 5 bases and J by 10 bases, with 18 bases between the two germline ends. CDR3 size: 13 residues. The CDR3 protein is CASSVRGGSYQYF. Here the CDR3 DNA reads TGTGCCAGCAGCGTCAGGGGAGGTTCGTATCAGTACTTC.

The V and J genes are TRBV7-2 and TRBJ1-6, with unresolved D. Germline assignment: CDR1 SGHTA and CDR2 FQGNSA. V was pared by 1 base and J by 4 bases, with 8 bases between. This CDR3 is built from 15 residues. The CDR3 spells CASSLGGVYNSPLHF. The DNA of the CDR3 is TGTGCCAGCAGCTTAGGCGGGGTGTATAATTCACCCCTCCACTTT. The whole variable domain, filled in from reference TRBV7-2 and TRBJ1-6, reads GAGVSQSPSNKVTEKGKDVELRCDPISGHTALYWYRQSLGQGLEFLIYFQGNSAPDKSGLPSDRFSAERTGGSVSTLTIQRTQQEDSAVYLCASSLGGVYNSPLHFGNGTRLTVT.

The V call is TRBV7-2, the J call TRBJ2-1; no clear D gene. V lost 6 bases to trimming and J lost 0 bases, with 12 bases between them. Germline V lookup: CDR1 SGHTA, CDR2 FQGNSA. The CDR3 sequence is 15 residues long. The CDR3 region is CASRIVPSSYNEQFF. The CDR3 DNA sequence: TGTGCCAGCAGGATCGTGCCGAGCTCCTACAATGAGCAGTTCTTC.

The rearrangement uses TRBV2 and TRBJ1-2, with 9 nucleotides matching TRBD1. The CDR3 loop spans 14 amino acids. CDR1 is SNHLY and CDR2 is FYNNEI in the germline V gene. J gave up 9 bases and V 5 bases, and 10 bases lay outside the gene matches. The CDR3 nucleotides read TGTGCCAGCAGTCGTATCGGGACAGGGACAAGCTACACCTTC. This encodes CASSRIGTGTSYTF.

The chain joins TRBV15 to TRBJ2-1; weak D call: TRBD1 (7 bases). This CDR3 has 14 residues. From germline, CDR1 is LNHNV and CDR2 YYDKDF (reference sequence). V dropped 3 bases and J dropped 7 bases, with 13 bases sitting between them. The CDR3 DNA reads TGTGCCACCAGCAGGTCCAGGGGGGATAATGAGCAGTTCTTC. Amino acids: CATSRSRGDNEQFF.

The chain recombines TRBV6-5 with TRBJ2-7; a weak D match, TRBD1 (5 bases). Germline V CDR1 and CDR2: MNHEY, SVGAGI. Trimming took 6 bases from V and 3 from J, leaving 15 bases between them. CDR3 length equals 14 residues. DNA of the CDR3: TGTGCCAGCAGCCGGCAAGGGGTTGGCTACGAGCAGTACTTC. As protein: CASSRQGVGYEQYF.

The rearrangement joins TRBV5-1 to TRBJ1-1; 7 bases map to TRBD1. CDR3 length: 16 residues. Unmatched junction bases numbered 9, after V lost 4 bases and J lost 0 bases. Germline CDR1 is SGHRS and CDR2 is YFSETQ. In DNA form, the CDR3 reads TGCGCCAGCAGCCCTGACAGGGCCCTTATGAACACTGAAGCTTTCTTT. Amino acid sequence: CASSPDRALMNTEAFF.

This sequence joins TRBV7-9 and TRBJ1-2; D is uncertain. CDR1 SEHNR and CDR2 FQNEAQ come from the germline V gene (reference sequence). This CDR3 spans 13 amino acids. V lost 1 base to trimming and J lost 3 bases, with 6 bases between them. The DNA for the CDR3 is TGTGCCAGCAGCTTAGGCAGAGACTATGGCTACACCTTC. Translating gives CASSLGRDYGYTF.

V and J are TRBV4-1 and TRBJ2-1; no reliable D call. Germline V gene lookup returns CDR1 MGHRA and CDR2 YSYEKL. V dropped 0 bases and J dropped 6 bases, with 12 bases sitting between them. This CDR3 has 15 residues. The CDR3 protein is CASSQDRQLGNEQFF. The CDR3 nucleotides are TGCGCCAGCAGCCAAGATCGGCAGTTGGGCAATGAGCAGTTCTTC.

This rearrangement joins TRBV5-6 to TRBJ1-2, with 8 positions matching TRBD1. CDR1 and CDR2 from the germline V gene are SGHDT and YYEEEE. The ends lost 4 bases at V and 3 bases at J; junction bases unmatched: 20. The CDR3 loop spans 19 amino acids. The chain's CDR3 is CASSNGQGEKKEVYYGYTF. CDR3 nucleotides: TGTGCCAGCAGCAACGGACAGGGTGAAAAAAAGGAGGTTTACTATGGCTACACCTTC. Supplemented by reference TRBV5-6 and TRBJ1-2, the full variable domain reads DAGVTQSPTHLIKTRGQQVTLRCSPKSGHDTVSWYQQALGQGPQFIFQYYEEEERQRGNFPDRFSGHQFPNYSSELNVNALLLGDSALYLCASSNGQGEKKEVYYGYTFGSGTRLTVV.

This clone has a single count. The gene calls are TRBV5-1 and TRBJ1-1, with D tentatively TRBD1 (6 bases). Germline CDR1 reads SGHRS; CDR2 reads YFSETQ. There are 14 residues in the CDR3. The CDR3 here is CASTNGGRNTEAFF. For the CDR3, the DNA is TGCGCTAGTACGAATGGGGGCAGAAACACTGAAGCTTTCTTT.

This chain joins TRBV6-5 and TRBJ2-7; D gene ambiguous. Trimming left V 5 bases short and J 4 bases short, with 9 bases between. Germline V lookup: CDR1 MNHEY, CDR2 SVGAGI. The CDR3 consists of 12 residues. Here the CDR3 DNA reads TGTGCCAGCAGTCTGCAGTTGTACGAGCAGTACTTC. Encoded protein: CASSLQLYEQYF.

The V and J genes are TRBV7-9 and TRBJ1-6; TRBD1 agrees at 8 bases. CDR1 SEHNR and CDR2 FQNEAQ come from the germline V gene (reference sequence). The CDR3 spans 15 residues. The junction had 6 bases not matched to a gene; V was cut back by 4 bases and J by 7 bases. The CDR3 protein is CASSSRTGINSPLHF. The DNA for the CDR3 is TGTGCCAGCAGCTCTCGGACAGGGATAAATTCACCCCTCCACTTT.

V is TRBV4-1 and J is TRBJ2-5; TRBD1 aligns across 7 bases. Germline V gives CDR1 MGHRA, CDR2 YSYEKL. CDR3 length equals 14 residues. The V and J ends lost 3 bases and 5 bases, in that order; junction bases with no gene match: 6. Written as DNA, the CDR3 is TGCGCCAGCAGCCAGATTAGACAGGGTGAGACCCAGTACTTC. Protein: CASSQIRQGETQYF.

The CDR3 reads CASSPGVQETGELFF. The CDR3 bases are TGTGCCAGCTCACCAGGTGTCCAGGAGACCGGGGAGCTGTTTTTT. The V and J genes are TRBV18 and TRBJ2-2; unclear D gene. V was cut by 2 bases and J by 5 bases, with 12 bases left in between. The CDR3 is made up of 15 amino acids. Germline V lookup: CDR1 KGHSH, CDR2 LQKENI.

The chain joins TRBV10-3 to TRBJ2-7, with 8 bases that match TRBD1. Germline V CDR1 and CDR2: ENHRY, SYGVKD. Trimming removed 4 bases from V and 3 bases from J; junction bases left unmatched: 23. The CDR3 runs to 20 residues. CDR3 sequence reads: CAISAATGQAARKGYYEQYF. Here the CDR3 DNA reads TGTGCCATCAGTGCCGCGACGGGACAGGCTGCGCGTAAGGGATACTACGAGCAGTACTTC.

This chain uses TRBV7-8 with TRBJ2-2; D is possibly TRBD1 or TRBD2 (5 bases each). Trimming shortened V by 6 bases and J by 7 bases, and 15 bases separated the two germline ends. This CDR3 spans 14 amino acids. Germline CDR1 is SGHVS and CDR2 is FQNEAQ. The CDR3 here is CASRPGPVVGELFF. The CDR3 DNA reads TGTGCCAGCAGACCGGGACCCGTAGTCGGGGAGCTGTTTTTT.

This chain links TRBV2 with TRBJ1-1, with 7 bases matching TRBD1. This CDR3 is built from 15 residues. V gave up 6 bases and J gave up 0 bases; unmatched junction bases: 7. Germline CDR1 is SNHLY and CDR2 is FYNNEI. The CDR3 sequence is CASRMTGRMNTEAFF. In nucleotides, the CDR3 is TGTGCCAGCAGAATGACAGGGCGTATGAACACTGAAGCTTTCTTT.

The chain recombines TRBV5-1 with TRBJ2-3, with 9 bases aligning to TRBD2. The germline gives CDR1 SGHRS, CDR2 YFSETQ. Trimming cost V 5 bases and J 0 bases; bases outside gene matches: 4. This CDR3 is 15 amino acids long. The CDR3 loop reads CASRTSGPSTDTQYF. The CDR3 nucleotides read TGCGCCAGCAGGACTAGCGGTCCTAGCACAGATACGCAGTATTTT.

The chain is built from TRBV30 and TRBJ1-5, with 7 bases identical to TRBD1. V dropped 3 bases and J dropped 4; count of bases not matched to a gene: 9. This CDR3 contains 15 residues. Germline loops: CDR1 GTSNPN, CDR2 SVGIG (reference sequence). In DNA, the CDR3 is TGTGCCTGGAGATCCGGGACAGTAAATAATCAGCCCCAGCATTTT. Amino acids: CAWRSGTVNNQPQHF.

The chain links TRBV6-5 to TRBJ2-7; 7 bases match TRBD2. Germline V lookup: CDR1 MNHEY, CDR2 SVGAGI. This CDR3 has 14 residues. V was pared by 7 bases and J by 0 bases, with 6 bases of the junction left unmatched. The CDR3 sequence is CASTSGLPSYEQYF. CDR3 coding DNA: TGTGCCAGCACCTCGGGACTACCCTCCTACGAGCAGTACTTC.